This T cell receptor beta chain is from a study of blood T cell repertoires in COVID-19. Looking at the study overall: Material from acute and convalescent COVID-19 was sourced from the United States, Italy and Spain. PBMCs, B-cell-depleted T cells, or T cells were the source of the cDNA or gDNA that made up the material.

The CDR3 sequence is 13 residues long. Germline values: CDR1 SQVTM, CDR2 ANQGSEA. The V and J ends lost 4 bases and 4 bases respectively, with 13 bases between them. Study processing details: By means of reference gene primer amplification, nucleated cell counts were estimated. The repertoire was sequenced with immunoSEQ multiplex PCR; TCRdb's copy has only in-frame clones and lacks some. That table supplies the V and J calls and clone size; D and trimming were determined from the DNA. The sample gives approximately 200,000 clones, roughly 87% of which show up once; about 2.3% is in the top ten. The chain is built from TRBV29-1 and TRBJ1-2; tentative D call: TRBD1 (6 bases). The source is a woman aged 25 to 39 who had recovered from COVID-19. The specimen sequenced was PBMCs or T cells enriched from blood (not recorded which). CDR3 loop: CSVASPTGYGYTF. The CDR3 region has the DNA TGCAGCGTTGCCTCTCCGACAGGCTATGGCTACACCTTC.